This T cell receptor (beta chain) was documented in a study of human T cells and chemical hapten exposure. Indicated time point: patch test 2, 6 weeks after DPC sensitization. Treatment: therapeutic diphenylcyclopropenone sensitization with weekly scalp DPC. Ten or more counts support this clonotype. Germline CDR1 is SGHVS and CDR2 is FNYEAQ. The CDR3 contains 15 residues. V lost 5 bases and J lost 1, with 9 bases in between. Authors' methods: Sample TCR counts, which ranged from roughly 20,000 to 690,600, had a median of 95,638. TCRdb re-called the RACE reads with MiXCR, one entry per CDR3 protein. These V and J calls rely on TCRdb rather than the paper's analysis. The table has tens of thousands of distinct CDR3 sequences, 6.6% seen once.

The rearrangement joins TRBV7-6 to TRBJ1-6; no reliable D call. The TCR comes from a woman under 40 with alopecia areata. Some clones in this sample may be carry-over from other donors' samples. The source was whole blood, collected in connection with sensitization to the hapten diphenylcyclopropenone (DPC). The CDR3, as DNA: TGTGCCAGCAGCCCTGTGGGGTCCTATAATTCACCCCTCCACTTT. Protein product: CASSPVGSYNSPLHF.